Listed below are T cell receptor beta chains from one sample, sequenced in a study of Graves' ophthalmopathy and Graves' hyperthyroidism. TCRdb reprocessed the multiplex PCR reads via MiXCR and lists one record per CDR3 protein. The sample includes about 740,000 distinct CDR3 sequences, roughly 40% of them seen just once. The material sequenced was peripheral blood. These receptors were collected from an adult man with Graves' ophthalmopathy. The conserved cysteine and the conserved F or W are not part of the CDR3 here. Clone size, where shown, is once, few, many, or a class for clones that have expanded.

>TRBJ2-6|.|TRBV5-6
ASSLRWLSPGANVLT
>TRBJ1-4|.|TRBV7-2
ASSKTSLEKLF
>TRBJ2-5|.|TRBV7-3
ASSPGPTGSPETQY
>TRBJ2-2|.|TRBV7-9
ASSPRYGANTGELF
>TRBJ1-4|.|TRBV5-4
ASSLDRASANEKLF
>TRBJ2-5|many|TRBV11-2
ASSLSWVQGQTQY
>TRBJ1-3|few|TRBV5-1
ASSNEGSPENTIY
>TRBJ1-2|.|TRBV20-1
SAREGGPYGYT
>TRBJ2-7|once|TRBV7-2
ASSLGYTGRYEQY
>TRBJ2-6|few|TRBV19
AWSGARSSGANVLT
>TRBJ2-5|many|TRBV29-1
SANHRDQETQY
>TRBJ2-5|many|TRBV2
ASSGAGHQETQY
>TRBJ2-7|few|TRBV27
ASRGGIYDEQY
>TRBJ1-2|.|TRBV7-2
ASRTTGYYGYT
>TRBJ1-6|.|TRBV2
ASSAAGSSYNSPLH
>TRBJ2-7|.|TRBV5-8
ASSSAQGKYEQY
>TRBJ2-2|.|TRBV29-1
SVETSENTGELF
>TRBJ1-5|.|TRBV12-3/TRBV12-4
ASSSVSVPQH
>TRBJ1-3|.|TRBV6-1
AGRQALDPWNTIY
>TRBJ2-5|once|TRBV15
ASSTTIQGSGETQY
>TRBJ1-3|once|TRBV6-6
ASSPLEGLSGNTIY
>TRBJ2-2|.|TRBV5-1
ASNLSQGAGTGELF
>TRBJ1-3|many|TRBV7-8
ASSYIPSGNTIY
>TRBJ1-2|.|TRBV2
ASSEQGANGGYT
>TRBJ1-2|many|TRBV15
ATSRDRGYGYT
>TRBJ2-5|.|TRBV7-9
ASSLATQY
>TRBJ2-7|many|TRBV5-1
ASSRSQGLGEQY
>TRBJ1-6|few|TRBV25-1
ASSPRQGNNSPLH
>TRBJ2-3|.|TRBV29-1
SVAGQGARDTQY
>TRBJ2-7|.|TRBV5-5
ASTVGHANEQY